This T cell receptor (beta chain) stems from a study of cytomegalovirus exposure and HLA in healthy donors (dated by TCRdb to 2015 to 2018). In terms of the full investigation: In an earlier analysis of under 600 of the donors, under 300 Gb of sequence data and 90 million to 120 million unique TCR beta sequences from about 179 million T cells were reported. Donor age, sex, ethnicity and CMV serostatus were collected together with the repertoire data. Of the 350 to 450 genotyped donors, over 80% were placed in the genetic ancestry cluster associated with self-reported Caucasian donors. The aim of the study was to test whether cataloging public T cell receptors could identify signatures of past pathogen exposure. The T cell repertoires of 666 subjects were profiled by immunosequencing and related to cytomegalovirus serostatus. Because of strong linkage in the cohort, a handful of DR-DQ haplotypes were treated as single units for association and clustering. In an earlier analysis of 587 of the donors, high-throughput TCR beta sequencing was used to judge whether each TCR beta V gene segment behaved as functional or pseudogenic. In the later analysis, no new phenotypic data were used to find candidate immune exposures; instead, reliance was placed on TCR beta sequences and their occurrence across donors. A later analysis re-analyzed previously published TCR beta repertoires from 660 or so donors and added high-resolution HLA genotyping to study TCR occurrence patterns. Across about 370 genotyped donors of the cohort, an average of about 240,000 unique TCR beta nucleotide sequences per donor were sequenced, and approximately 17% of those sequences were non-productive. A later genetic analysis used genome-wide SNP genotypes for about 65% of the roughly 700 donors, treating that subset as a discovery cohort. A separate validation cohort of roughly 130 different subjects was used in addition to the roughly 720-subject first cohort. HLA typing covered class I and class II loci at four-digit resolution. Approximately 300 gigabases of sequencing data and 70 million to 95 million unique TCR sequences made up an early release that covered several hundred HLA-typed donors. Typing coverage varied by locus: about 620-630 donors for A, B, C, DRB1 and DQB1; around 560 for DQA1; about 600 for DPA1; approximately 450 for DPB1. To predict cytomegalovirus infection status, the study combined high-throughput TCR immunosequencing, statistical association of individual TCRs with disease status, and machine learning. All discovery cohort repertoires had been generated on a single sequencing platform.

This clone was counted once. This receptor's antigen is unknown. Nothing much larger sits one base from this clone, and base qualities are not available. The cohort was made up of under 800 healthy bone marrow donors. All cohort members were sampled while nominally healthy, although unrecorded immune exposures were likely present. The donor tested CMV seronegative, placing the donor among the 350 to 400 seronegative members of the cohort. A peripheral blood sample was provided by each donor, and peripheral blood mononuclear cells were used for TCR beta sequencing. The Qiagen DNeasy Blood Extraction Kit was used to extract genomic DNA from the blood cell samples. Study-wide conclusions, independent of this receptor: A later analysis associated about 16,000 TCR beta sequences with specific HLA alleles at a false discovery rate of 0.05. In a later analysis, the rate of TCR association differed among HLA loci, with DRB1 alleles having the most associated TCRs and HLA-C alleles having the fewest. A cluster of highly shared sequence variants was judged likely to be a technical artifact of the sequencing pipeline. Across donors, most TCR sequences were observed very rarely, whereas some public TCRs were present in many individuals. In a later analysis, most CMV-associated TCR beta chains were found to appear HLA-restricted, with HLA associations seemingly driven largely by CMV exposure. Several of the top co-occurrence clusters appeared to be linked to parvovirus B19, influenza, CMV and Epstein-Barr virus, according to a later analysis. In vitro tests confirmed that three of the cytomegalovirus-associated TCR beta chains recognize cytomegalovirus antigens. A total of around 150 TCR beta chains were listed by the study as associated with cytomegalovirus. A further reported finding was that TCR beta sequences accurately predicted the HLA-A and HLA-B alleles for most subjects in the first cohort. In a later genetic analysis, fewer N-insertions in productive TCRs were reported among donors in an Asian-associated ancestry cluster than the roughly 710-donor mean. The classifier was reported to diagnose cytomegalovirus status with high specificity and sensitivity in both the original cohort and the validation cohort. In a later genetic analysis, a missense DCLRE1C variant was associated with V-gene and J-gene trimming of TCR beta chains, and the association was replicated in an independent cohort. Some IMGT-functional V segments, including TRBV6-2 and TRBV6-3, could not be told apart with the 87-base-pair reads, so those segments were excluded. Because HLA typing was unavailable for some donors at each locus, only the typed subset was used in association tests. Assigning TCR associations to individual alleles was difficult when HLA alleles, especially DR and DQ, strongly co-occurred. The presence/absence analyses assumed that sequencing depth was roughly uniform across donors, and that assumption may not be true. It was suggested by the authors that the approach could potentially be generalized to other disease states and immunological phenotypes. Compared with equally common non-associated chains, HLA-associated TCR beta chains in a later analysis were more clonally expanded and had lower generation probabilities. In an earlier analysis of more than 500 of the donors, most TCR beta V segments appeared in productive rearrangements about 87% or about 30% of the time, broadly matching IMGT annotations. Because counts were too low, some 17 rarely observed V segments, including chromosome 9 orphons, were excluded from the earlier analysis of a few hundred of the donors. Correlated functional status among segregating V segments might be attributable to linkage disequilibrium, but an unknown experimental factor could not be ruled out. The cohort was sequenced for TCR beta chains only, and without alpha or paired-chain data the features that could be detected were limited. For the cohort, immune exposure information was limited to CMV serostatus.

The library was produced with the immunoSEQ multiplex PCR assay. For the multiplex PCR, a mixture combining 60 forward primers for TCR Vbeta segments and 13 reverse primers for TCR Jbeta segments was used. A multiplex PCR assay on genomic DNA amplified the CDR3 region of rearranged TCR beta genes. Amplified TCR beta libraries were sequenced as 87-base-pair reads on the Illumina HiSeq System. As for the original processing: In a later analysis, roughly 80 million unique TCR beta chains were counted across the roughly 700 repertoires, and around 10 million of these chains were shared by at least two donors. Raw reads were error-corrected and collapsed into unique sequences with a nearest-neighbor algorithm that merged closely related sequences to remove PCR and sequencing errors. Alignment of CDR3 sequences to IMGT reference sequences was used to assign V, D and J gene segments. For a sequence to be retained, a match of at least six nucleotides to both a V gene segment and a J gene segment was required. A rearrangement was called productive if the CDR3 had no stop codons and remained in frame with V and J, and every other rearrangement was called non-productive. CDR3 was defined by IMGT convention, running from the second conserved V-encoded cysteine to the conserved J-encoded phenylalanine. Sequences without an unambiguous match to a single V gene segment were excluded from the earlier analysis of about 640 of the donors. An earlier analysis of 587 of the donors called V segments functional above 56.7% productive rearrangements and segregating when the between-donor standard deviation exceeded 5%. A statistical classification framework was built for diagnosing cytomegalovirus status from the catalog of TCR beta chain sequences. In a later analysis, TCR nucleotide sequences were compared against IMGT/GENE-DB human TR gene sequences so that V and J genes could be assigned. In a later analysis, CDR3 sequences and most-parsimonious VDJ recombination scenarios were assigned using the TCRdist pipeline. A later analysis defined each TCR beta chain by its CDR3 amino acid sequence plus V-gene family, and excluded reads lacking a unique V-gene family. To address suspected cross-contamination and a sequencing artifact, a later analysis removed around 600 highly shared, low-generation-probability nucleotide sequences. In a later analysis, a clonal expansion index for each public chain was calculated from normalized within-repertoire ranks of inferred template counts. A later analysis computed generation probabilities with a VDJ recombination model fitted to out-of-frame rearrangements, and checked the results against IGoR. In a later analysis, hypergeometric tests were used to score TCR-TCR, TCR-HLA and TCR-CMV co-occurrence, with a repertoire-size bias correction applied to TCR pairs. In a later analysis, false discovery rates were estimated by permuting HLA or CMV assignments 20 times. In a later analysis, co-occurring TCRs were grouped using DBSCAN, with TCRdist sequence similarity added in when clustering inside HLA-allele-positive subsets. Repertoires with fewer than 30,000 or more than 120,000 public chains were left out of co-occurrence clustering, as were about 5 repertoires with anomalous nucleotide sharing. TCRdb took this table from immuneACCESS and kept in-frame rearrangements with V and J called. Such tables lack part of the clones; where checked against another copy, unresolved V genes explain under half of the gap, and the rest is unexplained. V and J calls plus clone size are reproduced from that table; the DNA served to infer D and trimming. This sample lists some 160,000 clones; 82% were detected once. The top ten clones comprise 0.5% to 0.55% of the sample.

Taken from cysteine to phenylalanine, the CDR3 has 12 residues. Only the CDR3 region is kept as DNA, spanning 36 bases read in frame from base 1. Via the germline V gene (reference sequence), CDR1 is MNHNY and CDR2 SVGAGI. V loses 6 bases of germline sequence and J loses 8 bases, and the interval between the two ends is 13 bases. The sequencing input was PBMCs. In this chain, TRBV6-6 is recombined with TRBJ1-1; the D segment cannot be called with confidence. This sequence originates from a woman in her fifties or sixties in good health and CMV-seronegative. The CDR3 in this case is CASSLAEREAFF. At the DNA level, the sequence is TGTGCCAGCAGCCTCGCAGAAAGAGAAGCTTTCTTT.